This TCR beta chain was sequenced during a study of T-cell reconstitution after alpha-beta-depleted transplantation in children. Study-wide findings and caveats: At one year after transplant, newly produced T cells mostly accounted for T-cell counts and diversity. It was reported that alpha-beta T cells came from several hundred expanded graft clones (about two months after transplant).

As it was prepared, the TCRbeta library received unique molecular identifiers. Each CDR3 protein is one row after TCRdb ran MiXCR on the PCR reads. The sample carries about 310,000 distinct CDR3 sequences, approximately 20% recorded once. In regard to this clonotype: Its antigen is not known.

V lost 5 bases to trimming and J lost 0 bases, with 17 bases between them. Germline CDR1 reads SGHAT; CDR2 reads FQDESV (reference sequence). The CDR3 is 18 amino acids. The sequence was collected from a male patient younger than 18 who had a stem cell transplant for acute lymphoblastic leukemia, so the T cells may come from the graft donor. The genes are TRBV11-1 and TRBJ2-6, with a tentative D call TRBD2 (6 bases). The sample consisted of PBMCs, mostly from graft donor cells, taken 180 days after TCRalphabeta/CD19-depleted stem cell transplant. The CDR3 protein is CASSKGGGGLSGANVLTF. CDR3 nucleotides: TGTGCCAGCAGCAAAGGTGGGGGAGGCCTCTCTGGGGCCAACGTCCTGACTTTC.